These 8 T cell receptor beta chains originate from one sample sequenced in a study of blood T cell repertoires in COVID-19. Sequenced by immunoSEQ multiplex PCR; TCRdb stores in-frame clones only, minus some. The sample includes a few hundred thousand clones, 85% of them seen just once. The source material was peripheral blood. The receptors here all came from a woman aged 18-29 years with acute or convalescent COVID-19.

The chain recombines TRBV2 with TRBJ1-2; the D gene is possibly TRBD1 (5 bases). CDR3 size: 13 residues. V was clipped by 4 bases and J by 3 bases, with 9 bases between them. Germline assignment: CDR1 SNHLY and CDR2 FYNNEI. The CDR3 DNA sequence: TGTGCCAGCAGTGGGGAGGGGTACTATGGCTACACCTTC. It is translated as CASSGEGYYGYTF.

V and J are TRBV6-5 and TRBJ1-5, with unresolved D. The V end was cut by 6 bases, the J end by 4 bases, with 16 bases between. The germline V gene has CDR1 MNHEY and CDR2 SVGAGI. The CDR3 covers 15 residues. CDR3: CASRIGDVENQPQHF. DNA of the CDR3: TGTGCCAGCAGAATCGGGGATGTTGAGAATCAGCCCCAGCATTTT.

This clone was recorded a few times. V and J are TRBV19 and TRBJ2-3; 9 bases line up with TRBD1. CDR1 and CDR2 from the germline V gene are LNHDA and SQIVND (reference sequence). J lost 5 bases, V lost 5 bases, and 8 bases had no gene match. The CDR3 consists of 15 residues. The CDR3, as DNA: TGTGCCAGTAGTCTCGGACAGGGGAGGGGAGATACGCAGTATTTT. This translates into CASSLGQGRGDTQYF.

V and J are TRBV9 and TRBJ2-1; 10 positions match TRBD1. This CDR3 is built from 14 residues. The V and J ends lost 2 bases and 10 bases, in that order; junction bases with no gene match: 6. Germline CDR1 SGDLS, CDR2 YYNGEE. CDR3 protein: CASSVGTGVWEQFF. Here the CDR3 DNA reads TGTGCCAGCAGCGTCGGGACAGGGGTGTGGGAGCAGTTCTTC.

The V call is TRBV7-9, the J call TRBJ2-5, with 11 positions matching TRBD2. The junction had 5 bases not matched to a gene; V was cut back by 0 bases and J by 5 bases. CDR1 and CDR2 (germline): SEHNR, FQNEAQ (reference sequence). This CDR3 has 16 amino acids. The CDR3 spells CASSLALAGGMETQYF. In nucleotides, the CDR3 is TGTGCCAGCAGCTTAGCGCTAGCGGGGGGCATGGAGACCCAGTACTTC.

This clone has a single count. This rearrangement joins TRBV11-3 to TRBJ2-1; 7 bases fit TRBD1. Trimming removed 0 bases from V and 8 bases from J; junction bases left unmatched: 10. This CDR3 region has 16 residues. Germline CDR1 is SGHNT and CDR2 is YENEEA. CDR3 coding DNA: TGTGCCAGCAGCTTAGATGGCGCGAGGGGGCAGGATGAGCAGTTCTTC. It specifies CASSLDGARGQDEQFF.

The CDR3 sequence: CASSLVGHWWGYGYTF. The CDR3 DNA follows: TGTGCCAGCAGCTTAGTTGGACACTGGTGGGGCTATGGCTACACCTTC. This chain connects TRBV7-8 to TRBJ1-2; maybe TRBD1 (5 bases). Per germline, CDR1 SGHVS and CDR2 FQNEAQ. V gave up 1 base and J gave up 4 bases, with 16 bases separating them. The length of the CDR3 is 16 residues.

To note about this clone: A read error may account for a junction end that differs from germline. The chain is built from TRBV7-9 and TRBJ2-7, with D possibly being TRBD1 (5 bases). CDR1 is SEHNR and CDR2 is FQNEAQ in the germline V gene (reference sequence). This CDR3 region has 12 residues. The CDR3 here is CASSPQGYEQCF. CDR3 nucleotide sequence: TGTGCCAGCAGCCCTCAGGGCTACGAGCAGTGCTTC.